Presented here are 32 T cell receptor beta chains from one specimen sequenced in a study of cytomegalovirus exposure and HLA in healthy donors. PCR employed 60 Vbeta and 13 Jbeta primers. Assay used: immunoSEQ multiplex PCR; TCRdb lists only in-frame clones, some missing. The table lists over 150,000 clones, roughly 65% of them singletons, with less than 5% in the top ten. The sequencing input was PBMCs. These receptors were obtained from a woman younger than 30 in good health and CMV-seropositive.

The chain carries TRBV27 and TRBJ2-7; tentatively, D is TRBD1 (6 bases). V dropped 0 bases and J dropped 2 bases, with 8 bases sitting between them. Germline values: CDR1 MNHEY, CDR2 SMNVEV (reference sequence). The CDR3 totals 14 residues. CDR3 in amino acids: CASSLSDSAYEQYF. The CDR3 coding sequence is TGTGCCAGCAGTTTATCGGACAGTGCCTACGAGCAGTACTTC.

Of note for this clone: Its ends do not fully match the called genes, so a read error is possible. The chain recombines TRBV12-5 with TRBJ1-4; D may be TRBD1 (5 bases). Germline CDR1 LGHNT, CDR2 FRNRAP. The CDR3 consists of 16 residues. CDR3 DNA: TGTGTTAGTGGTTTGGTACTAGCAGGGTCGGGGGAAAAACTGTTTTTT. This gives the protein CVSGLVLAGSGEKLFF.

This clone has a handful of counts. The CDR3 sequence: CASSCRTGENTEAFF. CDR3 DNA: TGTGCCAGCAGTTGTCGGACAGGGGAAAACACTGAAGCTTTCTTT. The chain is built from TRBV6-5 and TRBJ1-1; 9 positions agree with TRBD1. Germline lookup yields CDR1 MNHEY and CDR2 SVGAGI. The junction had 5 bases not matched to a gene; V was cut back by 4 bases and J by 2 bases. CDR3 length: 15 amino acids.

In this sample, this clone turned up a few times. This chain uses TRBV6-5 with TRBJ1-1; D is possibly TRBD1 (6 bases). The CDR3 spans 13 residues. The germline CDR1 and CDR2 sequences are MNHEY and SVGAGI. Trimming removed 6 bases from V and 4 bases from J, with 12 bases in between. CDR3: CASRNRELTEAFF. The CDR3 coding sequence is TGTGCCAGCAGAAACAGGGAGCTCACTGAAGCTTTCTTT.

This clone has just a few counts. The V and J genes are TRBV2 and TRBJ1-6, with TRBD1 matching over 8 bases. The length of the CDR3 is 14 residues. The germline CDR1 and CDR2 sequences are SNHLY and FYNNEI. Trimming took 4 bases from V and 11 from J; bases not matched to a gene: 7. Here the CDR3 reads CASSGDRFVAPLHF. CDR3 DNA: TGTGCCAGCAGTGGGGACAGGTTCGTTGCACCCCTCCACTTT. Based on the CDR3 plus reference TRBV2 and TRBJ1-6, the full variable domain is EPEVTQTPSHQVTQMGQEVILRCVPISNHLYFYWYRQILGQKVEFLVSFYNNEISEKSEIFDDQFSVERPDGSNFTLKIRSTKLEDSAMYFCASSGDRFVAPLHFGNGTRLTVT.

The chain links TRBV6-8 to TRBJ1-3; perhaps TRBD1 as D (6 bases). This CDR3 has 14 amino acids. Per the germline V gene, CDR1 is MNHGY and CDR2 is SAAAGT. V was clipped by 4 bases and J by 8 bases, with 15 bases between them. The CDR3 reads CASSLRQVRDTIYF. The CDR3, as DNA: TGTGCCAGCAGTTTACGACAGGTTCGAGACACCATATATTTT.

Regarding this clone: The junction does not match germline at one end; this may be a read error. The chain couples TRBV10-3 to TRBJ2-5; 12 bases are shared with TRBD1. The germline V gene encodes CDR1 ENHRY and CDR2 SYGVKD. This CDR3 is built from 16 residues. The CDR3 here is CAVSDMGQGAWETQYF. CDR3 DNA: TGTGCCGTCAGTGATATGGGACAGGGGGCGTGGGAGACCCAGTACTTC.

The rearrangement uses TRBV7-2 and TRBJ2-1, with D perhaps matching TRBD2 (5 bases). The germline V gene encodes CDR1 SGHTA and CDR2 FQGNSA. Trimming took off 5 bases at V and 7 bases at J, with 15 bases between the two ends. The CDR3 is 14 amino acids. For the CDR3, the DNA is TGTGCCAGCAGCCCCGCGGCCGGGGTAAATGAGCAGTTCTTC. It specifies CASSPAAGVNEQFF.

The chain links TRBV6-5 to TRBJ1-6; weak D call: TRBD1 (5 bases). CDR1 and CDR2 (germline): MNHEY, SVGAGI. The CDR3 consists of 14 residues. Trimming took 2 bases from V and 9 from J, leaving 11 bases between them. The DNA of the CDR3 is TGTGCCAGCAGTTACCAGGGCAGCCCTTCACCCCTCCACTTT. Its protein is CASSYQGSPSPLHF.

J is TRBJ1-3 and V is TRBV27, with D maybe TRBD1 (5 bases). The CDR3 spans 14 residues. Trimming left V 4 bases short and J 4 bases short, with 11 bases between. Looked up from germline, CDR1 is MNHEY and CDR2 is SMNVEV (reference sequence). The CDR3 nucleotides read TGTGCCAGCAGTTCCAGGGTGTCCGGAAACACCATATATTTT. It codes for CASSSRVSGNTIYF.

The CDR3 DNA is TGTGCCAGCAGCCAAGAACGCAGGGTTAACTATGGCTACACCTTC. Translation: CASSQERRVNYGYTF. The rearrangement joins TRBV4-2 to TRBJ1-2; TRBD1 is a possible D gene (5 bases). With 0 bases removed from V and 1 base from J, the gap between germline ends came to 9 bases. The CDR3 runs 15 residues. Per germline, CDR1 LGHNA and CDR2 YNFKEQ.

The V call is TRBV27, the J call TRBJ1-5; 11 bases are a match to TRBD1. The CDR3 has 16 amino acids. Losses at the gene ends were 6 bases for V and 1 base for J; bases not matched to a gene: 5. Germline CDR1 MNHEY, CDR2 SMNVEV (reference sequence). The CDR3 region has the DNA TGTGCCAGCAGCCGGACAGGGGGCTCAAGCAATCAGCCCCAGCATTTT. Translated: CASSRTGGSSNQPQHF.

Only a few counts were recorded for this clone. At one of its ends the junction is not consistent with the germline gene, which may arise from a read error. The chain joins TRBV7-9 to TRBJ2-1; possibly TRBD2 for D (6 bases). Looked up from germline, CDR1 is SEHNR and CDR2 is FQNEAQ (reference sequence). The CDR3 has 16 residues. In DNA, the CDR3 is TGTTCCAGCAGGATTAGCCAAGGGGAGGCCTACAATGAGCAGTTCTTC. This gives the protein CSSRISQGEAYNEQFF.

The rearrangement joins TRBV29-1 to TRBJ2-1; D might be TRBD1 (7 bases). V was shortened by 4 bases and J by 5 bases, with 12 bases between the two germline ends. Germline CDR1 SQVTM, CDR2 ANQGSEA. The CDR3 extends over 13 amino acids. The CDR3 nucleotides are TGCAGCGTTGGGAGGGGGCCGAACAATGAGCAGTTCTTC. Residues: CSVGRGPNNEQFF.

The gene calls are TRBV2 and TRBJ2-1; no reliable D call. The CDR3 has 12 amino acids. The germline V and J ends were trimmed by 8 bases and 10 bases, with 15 bases remaining between them. Looked up from germline, CDR1 is SNHLY and CDR2 is FYNNEI. The CDR3 DNA reads TGTGCCAGCTCAATGATGGCGCGGGAGCAGTTCTTC. As protein: CASSMMAREQFF.

DNA for the CDR3: TGTGCCTGGAGTGTACGTCGGACTAGCGGGCTGGCAGATACGCAGTATTTT. Translating it yields CAWSVRRTSGLADTQYF. This chain uses TRBV30 with TRBJ2-3; 11 positions agree with TRBD2. Germline V lookup: CDR1 GTSNPN, CDR2 SVGIG (reference sequence). CDR3 length equals 17 residues. V was clipped by 0 bases and J by 4 bases; unmatched bases: 9.

This clone was seen once. The V and J genes are TRBV11-2 and TRBJ2-1, with 9 bases that match TRBD2. This CDR3 comprises 17 residues. Germline CDR1 is SGHAT and CDR2 is FQNNGV. V trimming: 4 bases; J trimming: 5 bases; junction bases outside the gene matches: 12. Here the CDR3 DNA reads TGTGCCAGCAGCTCTTCGGGATGGGGCGGGAGGGACAATGAGCAGTTCTTC. Protein product: CASSSSGWGGRDNEQFF.

The chain carries TRBV4-3 and TRBJ2-7; 8 bases are shared with TRBD1. The germline CDR1 and CDR2 sequences are LGHNA and YSLEER. This CDR3 is 13 amino acids long. V dropped 2 bases and J dropped 3; count of bases not matched to a gene: 0. The CDR3 coding sequence is TGCGCCAGCAGCCAAACAGGGGGCTACGAGCAGTACTTC. Its translation: CASSQTGGYEQYF.

The gene calls are TRBV19 and TRBJ2-7; D perhaps matches TRBD1 (6 bases). The CDR3 sequence is 13 residues long. Germline V CDR1 and CDR2: LNHDA, SQIVND (reference sequence). V shed 6 bases and J shed 7 bases, with 16 bases lying between them. The CDR3 DNA reads as TGTGCCAGTAGCCTTACAGGGCCCCAGGAGCAGTACTTC. As protein: CASSLTGPQEQYF. The full variable domain, in which reference TRBV19 and TRBJ2-7 provide the parts outside the CDR3, is DGGITQSPKYLFRKEGQNVTLSCEQNLNHDAMYWYRQDPGQGLRLIYYSQIVNDFQKGDIAEGYSVSREKKESFPLTVTSAQKNPTAFYLCASSLTGPQEQYFGPGTRLTVT.

The chain links TRBV4-1 to TRBJ2-1; 13 nucleotides agree with TRBD2. The J segment lost 5 bases and the V segment lost 4 bases, leaving 14 bases of the junction unmatched. There are 19 residues in the CDR3. CDR1 and CDR2 (germline): MGHRA, YSYEKL. CDR3: CASSPGLAGDIEKDNEQFF. For the CDR3, the DNA is TGCGCCAGCAGCCCTGGACTAGCGGGGGACATAGAGAAGGACAATGAGCAGTTCTTC.

The chain is built from TRBV7-9 and TRBJ2-1, with TRBD1 matching 8 bases. V shed 5 bases and J 4 bases; nucleotides not matched to a gene: 7. CDR3 size: 15 residues. The germline V gene has CDR1 SEHNR and CDR2 FQNEAQ (reference sequence). CDR3 DNA sequence: TGTGCCAGCAGCCCCGGACAGGGCCAGTACAATGAGCAGTTCTTC. Its translation: CASSPGQGQYNEQFF.

V is TRBV9 and J is TRBJ1-1; D call uncertain. CDR3 length: 14 amino acids. Trimming stripped 0 bases from V and 0 bases from J, with 6 bases between. Germline V CDR1 and CDR2: SGDLS, YYNGEE. The CDR3 DNA reads as TGTGCCAGCAGCGTAGGGCAACTGAACACTGAAGCTTTCTTT. Translation: CASSVGQLNTEAFF.

This chain joins TRBV5-1 and TRBJ1-4; 8 bases are shared with TRBD1. Germline lookup yields CDR1 SGHRS and CDR2 YFSETQ. V lost 4 bases, J lost 7 bases, and 9 bases stayed unmatched. The CDR3 has 15 amino acids. The CDR3 coding sequence is TGCGCCAGCAGCCCGCGGACAGGGCGAATTGAAAAACTGTTTTTT. It codes for CASSPRTGRIEKLFF.

This chain links TRBV5-6 with TRBJ2-1; D possibly corresponds to TRBD2 (6 bases). This CDR3 has 15 residues. The ends were cut back, 0 bases at V and 6 bases at J, with 13 bases in the middle. CDR1 and CDR2 (germline): SGHDT, YYEEEE. CDR3 bases: TGTGCCAGCAGCTTGGCGTCGGGGGTTAGCAATGAGCAGTTCTTC. This translates into CASSLASGVSNEQFF.

The gene calls are TRBV27 and TRBJ2-3; TRBD2 agrees at 9 bases. The germline gives CDR1 MNHEY, CDR2 SMNVEV (reference sequence). V lost 0 bases to trimming and J lost 2 bases; unmatched junction nucleotides: 6. The CDR3 is made up of 17 amino acids. CDR3 protein: CASSLSGGGASTDTQYF. CDR3 bases: TGTGCCAGCAGTTTATCCGGCGGGGGGGCCTCCACAGATACGCAGTATTTT.

This clone was counted once. The V and J genes are TRBV28 and TRBJ2-1; 9 bases match TRBD2. V was pared by 7 bases and J by 7 bases, with 8 bases of the junction left unmatched. This CDR3 region has 14 residues. Germline lookup yields CDR1 MDHEN and CDR2 SYDVKM. The CDR3 sequence is CASTGLANSNEQFF. The CDR3 DNA sequence: TGTGCCAGCACGGGACTAGCAAATTCGAATGAGCAGTTCTTC.

The gene calls are TRBV5-8 and TRBJ2-3; the D is unclear. Germline V lookup: CDR1 SGHTS, CDR2 YDEGEE. This CDR3 has 13 residues. V was pared by 6 bases and J by 4 bases, with 12 bases between. Here the CDR3 reads CASKVTGADTQYF. The CDR3 DNA is TGTGCCAGCAAAGTTACCGGAGCAGATACGCAGTATTTT.

The CDR3 loop is CASREGTGTSYNEQFF. CDR3 in DNA: TGCGCCAGCAGAGAGGGGACAGGGACGTCCTACAATGAGCAGTTCTTC. V and J are TRBV5-1 and TRBJ2-1; 9 bases map to TRBD1. Per germline, CDR1 SGHRS and CDR2 YFSETQ. The CDR3 is 16 residues long. The V gene end was trimmed by 5 bases and the J gene end by 1 base; junction bases not matched to a gene: 7.

This clone was found once. Distinct nucleotide sequences in the sample also encode this CDR3. J is TRBJ1-2 and V is TRBV7-9, with D maybe TRBD1 (6 bases). V shed 4 bases and J shed 6 bases, with 9 bases lying between them. Germline V gene data show CDR1 as SEHNR and CDR2 as FQNEAQ (reference sequence). The CDR3 has 12 residues. The CDR3 DNA is TGTGCCAGCAGCTCGCCAGGGGATGGCTACACCTTC. It specifies CASSSPGDGYTF.

This rearrangement joins TRBV13 to TRBJ2-7, with D possibly TRBD1 on 5 matching bases. CDR3 length equals 12 residues. Germline CDR1 is PRHDT and CDR2 is FYEKMQ (reference sequence). The ends were cut back, 1 base at V and 4 bases at J, with 5 bases in the middle. CDR3 loop: CASSLEGYEQYF. The DNA for the CDR3 is TGTGCCAGCAGCTTAGAGGGGTACGAGCAGTACTTC.

The chain couples TRBV14 to TRBJ1-5, with TRBD1 matching 7 bases. The CDR3 loop spans 13 amino acids. CDR1 is SGHDN, CDR2 FVKESK, per germline. V lost 3 bases and J lost 9; bases outside the gene matches: 5. This chain's CDR3 is CASSQTQGGPQHF. Written as DNA, the CDR3 is TGTGCCAGCAGCCAGACCCAGGGGGGGCCCCAGCATTTT.

The rearrangement uses TRBV7-3 and TRBJ2-5, with a possible D match to TRBD2 (5 bases). V was shortened by 4 bases and J by 5 bases, with 11 bases between the two germline ends. This CDR3 is built from 13 residues. Germline V gene lookup returns CDR1 SGHTA and CDR2 FQGTGA. The chain's CDR3 is CASSSYGGETQYF. CDR3 DNA sequence: TGTGCCAGCAGCTCATATGGCGGGGAGACCCAGTACTTC.